This TCR beta chain comes out of a study of blood T cells in healthy people across ages. Whole-study findings and limits: When set beside aged donors, long-lived donors presented more naive CD4+ cells and higher diversity. For the donors, CMV status was unknown and possibly confounded expanded clonotype changes. Among T cells, TCR beta diversity per million cells dropped roughly linearly as age rose.

This clonotype showed up just a few times. The antigen is unknown. With 3 bases removed from V and 7 bases from J, the gap between germline ends came to 10 bases. This CDR3 has 13 residues. Germline V gene lookup returns CDR1 LGHDT and CDR2 YNNKEL (reference sequence). For the second PCR, which ran for about 7 to 11 cycles, a sample-barcoded 5' primer and a J-beta primer mix were used. TCRdb independently ran MiXCR on the 5' RACE reads; one entry per CDR3 protein. Among approximately 670,000 distinct CDR3 sequences listed, 35% to 50% were seen once. The sequenced material came from blood. This TCR was recovered from an older man in good health. The chain employs TRBV3-1 and TRBJ2-1, with no clear D. CDR3 coding DNA: TGTGCCAGCAGCCAGGGAAGCTTTAATGAGCAGTTCTTC. Its translation: CASSQGSFNEQFF.